This TCR beta chain was profiled in a study of cytomegalovirus exposure and HLA in healthy donors. Use of 60 Vbeta and 13 Jbeta primers characterized the PCR. The repertoire was sequenced with immunoSEQ multiplex PCR; TCRdb's copy has only in-frame clones and lacks some. The sample has approximately 93,000 clones, roughly 73% seen once. CDR1 and CDR2 from the germline V gene are SGHTA and FQGTGA. This CDR3 spans 13 amino acids. Trimming stripped 3 bases from V and 5 bases from J, with 10 bases between. The chain carries TRBV7-3 and TRBJ1-2; D ambiguous. What was sequenced was PBMCs. This TCR was recovered from a woman in her thirties or forties in good health and CMV-seronegative. The CDR3 nucleotides read TGTGCCAGCAGCTTTGAGGGCGGTTATGGCTACACCTTC. This encodes CASSFEGGYGYTF.